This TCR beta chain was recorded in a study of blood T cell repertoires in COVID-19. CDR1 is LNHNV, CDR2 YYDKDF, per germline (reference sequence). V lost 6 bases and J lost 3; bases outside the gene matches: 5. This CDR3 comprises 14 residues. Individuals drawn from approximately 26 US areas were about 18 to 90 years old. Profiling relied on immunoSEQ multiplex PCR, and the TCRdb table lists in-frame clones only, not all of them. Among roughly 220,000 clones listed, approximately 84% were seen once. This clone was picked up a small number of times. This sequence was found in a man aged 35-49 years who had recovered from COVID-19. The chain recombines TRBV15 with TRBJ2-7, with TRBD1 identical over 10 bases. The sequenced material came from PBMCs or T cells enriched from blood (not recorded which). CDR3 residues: CATRPGQGFYEQYF. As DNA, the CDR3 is TGTGCCACCAGGCCGGGACAGGGGTTCTACGAGCAGTACTTC.